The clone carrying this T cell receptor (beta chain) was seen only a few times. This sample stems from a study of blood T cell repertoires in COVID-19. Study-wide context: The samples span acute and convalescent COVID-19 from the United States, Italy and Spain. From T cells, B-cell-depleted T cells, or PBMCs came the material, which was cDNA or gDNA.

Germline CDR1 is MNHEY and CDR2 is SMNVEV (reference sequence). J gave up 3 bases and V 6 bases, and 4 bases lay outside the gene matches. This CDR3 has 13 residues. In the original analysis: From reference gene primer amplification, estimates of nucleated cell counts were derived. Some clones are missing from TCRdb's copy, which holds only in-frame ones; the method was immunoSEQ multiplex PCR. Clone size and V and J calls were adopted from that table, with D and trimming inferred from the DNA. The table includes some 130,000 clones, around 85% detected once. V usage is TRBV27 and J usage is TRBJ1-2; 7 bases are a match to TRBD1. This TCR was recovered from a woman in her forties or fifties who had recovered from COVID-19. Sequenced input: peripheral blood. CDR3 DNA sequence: TGTGCCAGCAGACCTGACAGGGACTATGGCTACACCTTC. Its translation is CASRPDRDYGYTF.